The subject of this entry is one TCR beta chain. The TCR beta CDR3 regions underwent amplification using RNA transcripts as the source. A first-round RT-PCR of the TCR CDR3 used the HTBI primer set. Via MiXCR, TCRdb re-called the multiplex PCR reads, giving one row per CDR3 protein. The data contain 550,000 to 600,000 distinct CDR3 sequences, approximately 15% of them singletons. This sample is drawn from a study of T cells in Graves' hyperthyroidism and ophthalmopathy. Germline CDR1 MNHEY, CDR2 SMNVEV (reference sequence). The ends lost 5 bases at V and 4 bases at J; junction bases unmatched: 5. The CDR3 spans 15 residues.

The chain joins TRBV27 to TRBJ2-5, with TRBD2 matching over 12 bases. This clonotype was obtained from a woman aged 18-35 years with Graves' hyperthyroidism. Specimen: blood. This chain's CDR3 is CASSHPGLAGETQYF. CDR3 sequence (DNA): TGTGCCAGCAGTCATCCGGGACTAGCGGGAGAGACCCAGTACTTC.